This T cell receptor beta chain derives from a study of vaccination effects on CD4 cells after COVID-19 (dated by TCRdb to the early 2020s). Notes on the research overall: To identify antigen-specific CD4+ T cell clonotypes by their expansion, the ViraFEST assay first stimulated PBMC with viral peptide pools and then applied TCR sequencing. Cultures from other donors in the study were sequenced using the Oncomine TCR Beta short-read assay on an Illumina iSeq 100. Some 2 million PBMC per well were cultured with approximately 10 ug/ml peptides in IMDM containing approximately 4.6% human AB serum, approximately 9.1 IU/ml IL-2 and gentamicin. Participants received two doses of either the BNT162b2 or the mRNA-1273 mRNA SARS-CoV-2 vaccine. Altogether, about 10 COVID-19 convalescent patients and a few SARS-CoV-2-naive healthy vaccine recipients made up the full study. SARS-CoV-2 spike-specific CD4+ TCR repertoires from before and after mRNA vaccination were compared in COVID-19 convalescent patients and in infection-naive vaccine recipients.

Details on this clone: The antigen it binds to is not known. No much larger clone exists at a distance of one base, and base qualities are not known.

The CDR3 contains 11 residues, cysteine and phenylalanine counted. Solely the CDR3 DNA is kept, with 33 bases framed from the first base. V is clipped by 5 bases and J by 1 base, and the sequence between their germline boundaries is 5 bases long. From a lookup of the germline V gene (reference sequence), CDR1 and CDR2 are GTSNPN and SVGIG. The library was obtained by the immunoSEQ multiplex PCR assay. TCR beta CDR3 sequencing was performed on DNA from the cultured, isolated CD4+ T cells. Processing in the source paper ran as follows. Non-productive TCR sequences were removed, reads were trimmed to the CDR3 region, and CDR3s of at least 7 amino acids were retained. Antigen-specific clonotypes were identified using the MANAFEST web app by comparison of expansion in peptide wells against reference cultures. Positive clones required FDR<0.05 expansion versus reference and all other wells, odds ratio above 5, and frequency above 0.1% in two replicate wells. A clonotype was called cross-reactive if it was significantly expanded both in SARS-CoV-2 spike wells and in at least one common cold coronavirus spike condition. CDR3 similarity was assessed by Levenshtein distance with the stringdist R package, and unrooted trees were built with ape in R 3.6.1. This immuneACCESS table, as held by TCRdb, lists in-frame sequences with V and J called but not all clones. Of the missing ones, under half trace to an unresolved V gene in checked studies; the others have no known cause. V and J calls and clone size are as listed in that table; D and trimming were resolved from the DNA. The sample profile shows roughly 30,000 clones; 70% of them were found once. The biggest ten clones account for around 3.8% of the sample.

Broader findings and caveats from the paper: Marked clonal contraction was observed in both infection-induced and vaccine-induced clones at late post-vaccination timepoints, consistent with waning T cell responses. Among healthy vaccine recipients, nearly all vaccine-induced clones were SARS-CoV-2 mono-reactive, and only 1 of 255 was cross-reactive with common cold coronaviruses. The study was limited by a small number of convalescent patients and lacked early post-infection timepoints.

After more than nine days of culture, CD4+ T cells were isolated with the EasySep CD4+ T cell isolation kit. Negative nucleocapsid antibody results before and after vaccination confirmed that the healthy vaccine recipients had no prior SARS-CoV-2 infection. On days 3 and 7, half of the culture medium was replaced with fresh IL-2-containing medium. Unless otherwise noted, each peptide stimulation condition was cultured in triplicate wells. Using Ficoll-Paque Plus gradient centrifugation, PBMC were separated from whole blood and then either used fresh or cryopreserved at -140C. Genomic DNA was extracted from cultured CD4+ T cells with the QIAamp micro DNA kit.

The chain is made from TRBV30 and TRBJ1-1; the D gene cannot be resolved reliably. This clonotype was obtained from a human donor who received a COVID-19 vaccine. The sample was CD4+ T cells from PBMCs cultured without peptide, taken before COVID-19 vaccination. The nucleotide sequence reads TGTGCCTGGGACAAGAACACTGAAGCTTTCTTT. This codes for CAWDKNTEAFF.